Included here is one T cell receptor beta chain sequence, with context. Its target antigen remains unknown. The sample holds no much larger clone one base away, and base qualities are not on file. This specimen comes from a study of long-term antiretroviral therapy in people with HIV (dated by TCRdb to 2021 to 2024). Background on the whole study: The earliest samples were collected roughly a decade before the 2015 WHO recommendation for immediate ART, at a time when ART was usually postponed until CD4 counts fell. Among the approximately 32 participants with HIV, eleven to twelve were female. From 25 to 30 adults with confirmed HIV infection, the cohort provided roughly 200 cryopreserved PBMC samples, gathered serially across a mean of approximately six years (range 1-12). A retrospective serial study tested whether ART initiation and durable HIV suppression were associated with changes in peripheral blood TRB repertoire composition and diversity. No cross-contamination during QIAcube processing turned up in test extractions that ran a monoclonal T-cell line alongside more than 30 polyclonal samples.

The immunoSEQ hsTCRB v3.0 assay was used at survey level resolution to sequence the TRB variable region. The targeted TRB sequencing depth was roughly 40,000-55,000 T-cell genomes per sample. An Illumina MiSeq with a v3 150-cycle kit was used to sequence the pooled TRB libraries. The authors processed their data as follows. Repertoire analysis was run in R within a reproducible Nextflow workflow that covered QC, data transformation and analysis. LymphoSeq2, an R package for AIRR-Seq data exploration, was used to implement custom analyses. A few samples that produced fewer than 5000 total TRB sequences were removed, so 180 or so HIV repertoires were analyzed. Among the 180 to 200 retained HIV repertoires, some 60 were collected before ART initiation and around 130 after ART initiation. Repertoires were downsampled to 5000 TRB nucleotide sequences, with summary statistics averaged over 100 downsampling iterations. The analysis kept only TRB sequences whose CDR3 regions were at least seven amino acids long. Diversity was assessed using a clonality score derived from Shannon entropy and using the Gini coefficient. In the repertoire networks, any two of the top 5000 CDR3 amino acid sequences were linked whenever the two sequences differed by an edit distance of one. For TRB CDR3 amino acid sequences, GLIPH2 was used to predict antigen specificity groups and MHC restriction. To flag known associations with CMV, EBV, HIV or tissue antigens, CDR3 amino acid sequences were compared against VDJdb and McPAS-TCR. Pre-ART, post-ART and control groups were compared with Wilcoxon signed-rank tests and Holm-Bonferroni correction. What TCRdb holds here is the immuneACCESS table cut down to in-frame rearrangements. Part of the clones is not present; checked against another copy, under half of the missing clones reflect an unresolved V gene, and the others are unexplained. That table gives V, J and clone size, and the DNA gave D and trimming. A total of around 21,000 clones appear in this sample, 82% of them only once. The top ten clones comprise 8.1% of the sample.

The CDR3 runs 13 amino acids, cysteine and phenylalanine included. Of all the DNA, just the CDR3 is kept, 39 bases in frame from base 1. Here V drops 3 bases and J drops 4 bases, and the junction holds 3 bases not matched to any gene. CDR1 is given as SGHVS and CDR2 as FNYEAQ, both from the germline V gene. To be included, a participant needed at least one PBMC sample from before ART initiation plus at least two post-ART samples. Every participant with HIV received treatment in the United States of America. Before DNA extraction, cryopreserved samples containing about 0.95-10 million PBMC were thawed and washed. At the time of the earliest PBMC sample for each participant with HIV, ages ranged from about 23 to 60 years. Each participant contributed PBMC samples from 1-4 timepoints before ART initiation and 2-8 timepoints after ART initiation, with a median of 7 samples. Serial HIV viral load, CD4+ T-cell count, ART history and demographic data were obtained for every participant. Using a Qiagen kit on a QIAcube, genomic DNA was extracted from unsorted PBMC, with samples processed in batches of 12.

The paper's findings and limits, for the study overall: Starting ART was linked to a significant rise in TRB diversity, yet even after long-term ART the diversity remained significantly lower than in transplant donor controls. Because pre-ART samples had limited cell numbers, unsorted PBMC were profiled rather than sorted CD4+ and CD8+ T cells. Samples dated from about 2003 to 2018, and the ART regimens used may be less effective than current ones. HIV repertoires had narrower CDR3 length ranges than controls, and the network structure suggested an antigen-experienced repertoire that shifted only slightly toward naive after ART. Because PBMC availability was limited, only the TCR beta chain was sequenced, with no alpha chain pairing. Inferences about post-ART repertoire changes were limited because no data were available on ART adherence, viral resistance or therapy changes. The repertoire was dominated across all time points by expanded TRB clones identified before ART initiation, although this dominance was seen to fluctuate and to decrease in many PLHIV after ART.

This TCR came from a man aged 45-65 years with HIV. Sequencing was performed on unsorted PBMCs, taken at the start of antiretroviral therapy. The sequence links TRBV7-6 to TRBJ2-7, and TRBD1 aligns with 7 junction nucleotides. For the CDR3, the sequence is CASSFDREYEQYF. The nucleotides are TGTGCCAGCAGCTTCGACAGGGAATACGAGCAGTACTTC.